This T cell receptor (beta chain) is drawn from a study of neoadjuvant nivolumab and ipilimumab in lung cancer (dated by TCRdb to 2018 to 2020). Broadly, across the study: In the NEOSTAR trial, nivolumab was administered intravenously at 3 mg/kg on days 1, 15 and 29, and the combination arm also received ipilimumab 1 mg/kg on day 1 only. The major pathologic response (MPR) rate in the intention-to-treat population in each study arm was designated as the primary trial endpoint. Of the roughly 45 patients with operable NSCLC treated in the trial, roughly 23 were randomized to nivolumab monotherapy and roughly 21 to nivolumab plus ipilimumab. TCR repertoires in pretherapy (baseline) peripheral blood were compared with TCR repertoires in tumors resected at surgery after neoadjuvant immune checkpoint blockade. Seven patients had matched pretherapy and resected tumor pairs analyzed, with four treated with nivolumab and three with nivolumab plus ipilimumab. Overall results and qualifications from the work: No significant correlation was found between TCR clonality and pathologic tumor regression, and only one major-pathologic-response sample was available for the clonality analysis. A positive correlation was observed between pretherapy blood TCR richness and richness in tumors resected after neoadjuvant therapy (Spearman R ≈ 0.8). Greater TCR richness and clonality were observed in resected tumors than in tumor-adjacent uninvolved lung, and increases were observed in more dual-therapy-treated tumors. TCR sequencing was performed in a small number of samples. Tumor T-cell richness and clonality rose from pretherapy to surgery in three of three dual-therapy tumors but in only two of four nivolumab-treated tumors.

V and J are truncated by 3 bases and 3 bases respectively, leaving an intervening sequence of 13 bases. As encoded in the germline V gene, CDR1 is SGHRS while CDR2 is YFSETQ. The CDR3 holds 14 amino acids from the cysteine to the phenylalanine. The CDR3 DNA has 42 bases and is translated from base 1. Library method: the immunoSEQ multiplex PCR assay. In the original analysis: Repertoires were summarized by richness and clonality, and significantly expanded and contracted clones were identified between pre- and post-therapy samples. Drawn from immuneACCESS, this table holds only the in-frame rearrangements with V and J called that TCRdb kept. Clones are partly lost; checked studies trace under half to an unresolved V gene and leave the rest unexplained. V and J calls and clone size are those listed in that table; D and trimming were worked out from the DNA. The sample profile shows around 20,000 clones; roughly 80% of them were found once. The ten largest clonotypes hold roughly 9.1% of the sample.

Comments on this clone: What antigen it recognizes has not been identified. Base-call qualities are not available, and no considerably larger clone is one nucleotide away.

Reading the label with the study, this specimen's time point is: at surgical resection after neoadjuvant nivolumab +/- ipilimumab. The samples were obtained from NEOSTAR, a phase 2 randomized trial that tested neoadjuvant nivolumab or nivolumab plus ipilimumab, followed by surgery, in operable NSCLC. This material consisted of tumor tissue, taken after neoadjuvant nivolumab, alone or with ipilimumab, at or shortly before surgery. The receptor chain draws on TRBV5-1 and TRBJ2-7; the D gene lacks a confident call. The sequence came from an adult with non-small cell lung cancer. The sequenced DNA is TGCGCCAGCAGCTCGCTGGGATTCCGCTACGAGCAGTACTTC. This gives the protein CASSSLGFRYEQYF.